Sequencing of this TCR beta chain was carried out in a study of OX40 agonist ivuxolimab in advanced cancers. CDR1 MNHEY and CDR2 SVGAGI come from the germline V gene. This CDR3 spans 12 amino acids. A word on this clone: At one of its ends the junction is not consistent with the germline gene, which may arise from a read error.

Repertoires were generated with immunoSEQ multiplex PCR, while TCRdb's copy carries only in-frame clones and drops some. This sample carries 53,000 or so clones, about 89% of them seen once, and the ten largest clones take roughly 0.34%. Material: CD4+ or CD8+ T cells sorted from blood, obtained in a trial of the OX40 agonist ivuxolimab. The chain links TRBV6-5 to TRBJ2-7; 7 nucleotides line up with TRBD1. The TCR was taken from an adult with an advanced solid tumor such as melanoma, head and neck, liver or kidney cancer. The CDR3 coding sequence is TGTGCCAGCAGTGAATCCTTCTGGACAGGTTTCTTC. Residues: CASSESFWTGFF.